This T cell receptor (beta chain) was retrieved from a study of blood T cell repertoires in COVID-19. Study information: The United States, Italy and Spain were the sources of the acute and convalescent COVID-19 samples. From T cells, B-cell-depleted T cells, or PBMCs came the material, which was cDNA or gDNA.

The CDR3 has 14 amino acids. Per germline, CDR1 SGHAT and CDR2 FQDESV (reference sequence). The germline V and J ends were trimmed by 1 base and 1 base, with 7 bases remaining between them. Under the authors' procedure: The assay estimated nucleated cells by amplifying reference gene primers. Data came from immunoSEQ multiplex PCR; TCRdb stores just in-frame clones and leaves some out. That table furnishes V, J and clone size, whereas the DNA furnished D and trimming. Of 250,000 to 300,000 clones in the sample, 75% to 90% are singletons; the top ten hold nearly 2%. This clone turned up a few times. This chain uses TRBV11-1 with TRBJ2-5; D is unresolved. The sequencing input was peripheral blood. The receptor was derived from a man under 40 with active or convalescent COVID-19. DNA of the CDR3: TGTGCCAGCAGCTTAGACATCTCCCAAGAGACCCAGTACTTC. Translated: CASSLDISQETQYF.